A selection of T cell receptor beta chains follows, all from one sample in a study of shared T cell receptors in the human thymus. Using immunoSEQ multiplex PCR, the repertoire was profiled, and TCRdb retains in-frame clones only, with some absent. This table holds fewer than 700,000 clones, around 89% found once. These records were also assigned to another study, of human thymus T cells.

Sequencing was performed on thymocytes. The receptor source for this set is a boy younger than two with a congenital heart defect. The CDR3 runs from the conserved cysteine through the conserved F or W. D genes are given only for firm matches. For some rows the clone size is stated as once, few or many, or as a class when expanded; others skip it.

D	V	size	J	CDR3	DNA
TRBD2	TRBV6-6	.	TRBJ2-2	CASSRLADGELFF	TGTGCCAGCAGCCGTCTAGCGGACGGGGAGCTGTTTTTT
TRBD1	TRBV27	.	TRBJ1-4	CASRGQGATNEKLFF	TGTGCCAGCAGAGGACAGGGTGCAACTAATGAAAAACTGTTTTTT
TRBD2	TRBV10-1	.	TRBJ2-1	CASSDGRAYNEQFF	TGCGCCAGCAGTGACGGGAGGGCCTACAATGAGCAGTTCTTC
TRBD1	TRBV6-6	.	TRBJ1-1	CASNGTGGGGDTEAFF	TGTGCCAGCAACGGGACAGGGGGCGGGGGGGACACTGAAGCTTTCTTT
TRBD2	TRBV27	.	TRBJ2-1	CASRRAAGTSGRRWNNEQFF	TGTGCCAGCAGGAGGGCTGCCGGGACTAGCGGGAGGCGATGGAACAATGAGCAGTTCTTC
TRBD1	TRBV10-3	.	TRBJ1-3	CAINRDSRSGNTIYF	TGTGCCATCAACCGGGACAGCCGATCTGGAAACACCATATATTTT
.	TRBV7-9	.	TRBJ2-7	CASTPTGDGVFEQYF	TGTGCCAGCACCCCGACAGGCGATGGGGTATTTGAGCAGTACTTC
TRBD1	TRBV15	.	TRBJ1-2	CASRDSSNYGYTF	TGTGCCAGCCGGGACAGCTCTAACTATGGCTACACCTTC
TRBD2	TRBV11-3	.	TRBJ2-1	CASSWGLAGGNEQFF	TGTGCCAGCAGCTGGGGACTAGCGGGAGGGAATGAGCAGTTCTTC
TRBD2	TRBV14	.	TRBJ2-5	CASSQLGTSGRAGGETQYF	TGTGCCAGCAGCCAACTAGGGACTAGCGGGAGGGCCGGAGGGGAGACCCAGTACTTC
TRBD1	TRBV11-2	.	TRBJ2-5	CASSPPRGRGETQYF	TGTGCCAGCAGCCCCCCCAGGGGGCGAGGGGAGACCCAGTACTTC
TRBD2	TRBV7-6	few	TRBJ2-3	CASSSGLAPRVPSSTDTQYF	TGTGCCAGCAGCTCAGGACTAGCCCCGAGGGTCCCATCTAGCACAGATACGCAGTATTTT
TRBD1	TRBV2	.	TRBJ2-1	CASSAGTVSYNEQFF	TGTGCCAGCAGTGCGGGGACAGTCTCCTACAATGAGCAGTTCTTC
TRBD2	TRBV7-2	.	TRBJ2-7	CARLTSGAPGAYEQYF	TGTGCCAGGCTGACTAGCGGGGCTCCGGGGGCCTACGAGCAGTACTTC
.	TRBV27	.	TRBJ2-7	CASSLWPRTVYEQYF	TGTGCCAGCAGTTTATGGCCGAGGACAGTCTACGAGCAGTACTTC
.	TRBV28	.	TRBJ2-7	CASSLCPAGPGYEQYF	TGTGCCAGCAGTTTATGCCCAGCGGGCCCCGGGTACGAGCAGTACTTC
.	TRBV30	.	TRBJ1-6	CAWSVPGVWGYNSPLHF	TGTGCCTGGAGTGTACCAGGGGTGTGGGGTTATAATTCACCCCTCCACTTT
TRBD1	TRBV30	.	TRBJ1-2	CAWSVRSWTGVHADYGYTF	TGTGCCTGGAGTGTACGTAGCTGGACAGGGGTTCATGCAGACTATGGCTACACCTTC
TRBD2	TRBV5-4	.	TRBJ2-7	CASSGTSGRAQYF	TGTGCCAGCAGCGGTACTAGCGGGAGGGCCCAGTACTTC
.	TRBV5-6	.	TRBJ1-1	CASRCRGARDTEAFF	TGTGCCAGCAGATGCCGGGGGGCGCGGGACACTGAAGCTTTCTTT
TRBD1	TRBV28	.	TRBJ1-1	CASTLQGGREAFF	TGTGCCAGCACCTTACAGGGGGGTCGTGAAGCTTTCTTT
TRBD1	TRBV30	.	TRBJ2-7	CAWSPSPDRGLVHEQYF	TGTGCCTGGAGTCCCTCCCCCGACAGGGGGCTGGTCCACGAGCAGTACTTC
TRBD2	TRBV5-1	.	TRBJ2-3	CASRKGSGGRDTQYF	TGCGCCAGCAGAAAGGGTAGCGGGGGACGGGATACGCAGTATTTT
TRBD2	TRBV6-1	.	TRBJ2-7	CASSELAGADGIYEQYF	TGTGCCAGCAGTGAACTAGCGGGCGCTGATGGGATTTACGAGCAGTACTTC
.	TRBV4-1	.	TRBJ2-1	CASSPLFRYNEQFF	TGCGCCAGCAGCCCTCTCTTCAGATACAATGAGCAGTTCTTC
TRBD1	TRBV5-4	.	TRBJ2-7	CASRGTGPNEQYF	TGTGCCAGCAGAGGGACAGGGCCGAACGAGCAGTACTTC
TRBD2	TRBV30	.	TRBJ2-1	CAWSVRASGSGICKASYNEQFF	TGTGCCTGGAGTGTGAGGGCTAGCGGGAGCGGTATATGTAAGGCGTCCTACAATGAGCAGTTCTTC
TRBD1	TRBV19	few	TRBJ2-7	CASSAQPKGDRGGDEQYF	TGTGCCAGTAGTGCCCAACCGAAAGGGGACAGGGGCGGAGACGAGCAGTACTTC
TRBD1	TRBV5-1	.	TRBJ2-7	CASSFRDREYVSYEQYF	TGCGCCAGCAGCTTCCGGGACAGGGAATACGTCTCCTACGAGCAGTACTTC
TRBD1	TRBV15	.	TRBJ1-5	CATSGGQGGPQHF	TGTGCCACCAGCGGGGGACAGGGGGGGCCCCAGCATTTT
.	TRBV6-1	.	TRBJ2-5	CASSELDNQETQYF	TGTGCCAGCAGTGAACTGGACAATCAAGAGACCCAGTACTTC
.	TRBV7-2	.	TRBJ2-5	CASSSTPVGRFERETQYF	TGTGCCAGCAGCTCAACCCCTGTCGGGAGATTCGAGCGAGAGACCCAGTACTTC
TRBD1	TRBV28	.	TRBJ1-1	CASSRDRGNTEAFF	TGTGCCAGCAGTCGGGACAGGGGGAACACTGAAGCTTTCTTT
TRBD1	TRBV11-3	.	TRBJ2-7	CASSQTGGRFYEQYF	TGTGCCAGCAGTCAAACAGGGGGAAGGTTCTACGAGCAGTACTTC
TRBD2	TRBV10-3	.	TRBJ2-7	CAISPGLGYEQYF	TGTGCCATCAGCCCGGGACTAGGCTACGAGCAGTACTTC
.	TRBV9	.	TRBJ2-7	CASSPNREYHEQYF	TGTGCCAGCAGCCCGAACCGGGAGTACCACGAGCAGTACTTC
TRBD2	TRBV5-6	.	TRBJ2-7	CASSLELAGAYEQYF	TGTGCCAGCAGCTTGGAGCTAGCGGGGGCCTACGAGCAGTACTTC